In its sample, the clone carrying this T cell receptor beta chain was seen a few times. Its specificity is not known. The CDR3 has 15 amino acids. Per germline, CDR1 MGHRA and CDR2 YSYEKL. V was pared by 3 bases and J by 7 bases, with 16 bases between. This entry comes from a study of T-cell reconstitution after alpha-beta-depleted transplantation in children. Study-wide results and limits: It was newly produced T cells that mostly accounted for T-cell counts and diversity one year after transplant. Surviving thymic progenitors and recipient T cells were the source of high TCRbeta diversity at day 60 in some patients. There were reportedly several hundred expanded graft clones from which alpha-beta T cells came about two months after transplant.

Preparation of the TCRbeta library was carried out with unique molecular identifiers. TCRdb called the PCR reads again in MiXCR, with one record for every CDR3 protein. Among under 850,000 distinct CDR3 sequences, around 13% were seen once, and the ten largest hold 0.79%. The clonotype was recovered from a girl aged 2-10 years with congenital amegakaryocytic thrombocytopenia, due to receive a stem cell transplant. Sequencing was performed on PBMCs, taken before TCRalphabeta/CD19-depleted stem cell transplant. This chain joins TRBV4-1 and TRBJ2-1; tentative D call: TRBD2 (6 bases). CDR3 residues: CASSHRFLARNEQFF. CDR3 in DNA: TGCGCCAGCAGCCACCGTTTCCTAGCGCGAAATGAGCAGTTCTTC.